The rows below give T cell receptor beta chains drawn from one sample of a study of blood T cell repertoires in COVID-19. Sequencing used immunoSEQ multiplex PCR; TCRdb keeps in-frame clones, though not all of them. The sample has 250,000 to 300,000 clones, approximately 85% seen once. The source material was peripheral blood. The receptor set was obtained from a woman in her 70s with acute or convalescent COVID-19. Each CDR3 is given with its conserved first and last residue. The D gene is left open where the match is weak. Where a row states a size, it is once, few, many or the class of an expanded clone; other rows omit it.

TRBD2,TRBV5-6,TRBJ2-3,-,CASSPGQAGRDTQYF,TGTGCCAGCAGCCCTGGTCAGGCCGGGAGGGATACGCAGTATTTT
-,TRBV28,TRBJ1-1,-,CASSSAQQGATEAFF,TGTGCCAGCAGTTCCGCCCAACAGGGAGCCACTGAAGCTTTCTTT
TRBD1,TRBV29-1,TRBJ2-5,-,CSVEGTVRETQYF,TGCAGCGTTGAGGGGACAGTCCGGGAGACCCAGTACTTC
TRBD1,TRBV24-1,TRBJ2-4,-,CATAGTENIQYF,TGTGCCACCGCCGGGACAGAAAACATTCAGTACTTC
TRBD1,TRBV5-1,TRBJ1-4,-,CASSWGQGMDEKLFF,TGCGCCAGCAGCTGGGGACAGGGGATGGATGAAAAACTGTTTTTT
TRBD1,TRBV6-5,TRBJ1-4,-,CASSYSNRQGAEKLFF,TGTGCCAGCAGTTACTCGAATCGTCAGGGGGCCGAAAAACTGTTTTTT
-,TRBV6-5,TRBJ1-1,-,CASSYSSSGGGSAFF,TGTGCCAGCAGTTACTCGTCTAGCGGGGGCGGTTCAGCTTTCTTT
TRBD2,TRBV5-1,TRBJ2-5,-,CASSLVAGDQETQYF,TGCGCCAGCAGCTTGGTAGCGGGGGATCAAGAGACCCAGTACTTC
TRBD1,TRBV6-5,TRBJ1-2,-,CASKTGGRNYGYTF,TGTGCCAGCAAGACAGGGGGCCGTAACTATGGCTACACCTTC
TRBD1,TRBV25-1,TRBJ2-6,-,CASSEWTGMSGANVLTF,TGTGCCAGCAGTGAATGGACAGGAATGTCTGGGGCCAACGTCCTGACTTTC
-,TRBV9,TRBJ1-3,once,CASSVGARAGGNTIYF,TGTGCCAGCAGCGTAGGTGCCAGGGCCGGGGGAAACACCATATATTTT
-,TRBV7-9,TRBJ1-1,-,CASSKTPEIFLPNTEAFF,TGTGCCAGCAGCAAGACTCCCGAGATCTTCCTACCGAACACTGAAGCTTTCTTT
-,TRBV19,TRBJ1-2,-,CASRPGLRLGTDYGYTF,TGTGCCAGTAGGCCGGGACTCCGCTTAGGTACCGATTATGGCTACACCTTC
-,TRBV12-5,TRBJ2-3,-,CASGALGADTQYF,TGTGCTAGTGGTGCGCTGGGAGCAGATACGCAGTATTTT
-,TRBV11-2,TRBJ1-6,-,CASSHTAGAGGSPLHF,TGTGCCAGCAGCCATACCGCTGGGGCAGGTGGCTCACCCCTCCACTTT
TRBD2,TRBV7-2,TRBJ2-2,-,CASSFAGVLKTGELFF,TGTGCCAGCAGCTTTGCGGGAGTTCTAAAAACCGGGGAGCTGTTTTTT
TRBD2,TRBV20-1,TRBJ2-3,-,CSASRVAGVGDTQYF,TGCAGTGCTAGTAGGGTAGCGGGGGTGGGAGATACGCAGTATTTT
-,TRBV10-1,TRBJ2-3,-,CASSGYRADTQYF,TGCGCCAGCAGTGGGTACAGGGCAGATACGCAGTATTTT
TRBD1,TRBV11-2,TRBJ1-3,-,CASSAGQLISGNTIYF,TGTGCCAGCAGCGCGGGACAGCTTATCTCTGGAAACACCATATATTTT
TRBD2,TRBV5-4,TRBJ2-3,-,CASPASGGDADTQYF,TGTGCCAGCCCGGCTAGCGGGGGGGACGCAGATACGCAGTATTTT
-,TRBV6-6,TRBJ2-7,-,CASSYTGGADYEQYF,TGTGCCAGCAGTTACACGGGGGGCGCAGACTACGAGCAGTACTTC
TRBD2,TRBV9,TRBJ2-1,-,CASSSTTSGGGEQFF,TGTGCCAGCAGCTCGACGACTAGCGGGGGCGGTGAGCAGTTCTTC
-,TRBV12-3/TRBV12-4,TRBJ1-1,-,CASSPRTKAFF,TGTGCCAGCAGTCCCCGGACAAAAGCTTTCTTT
-,TRBV15,TRBJ1-3,once,CATSPGGFSGNTIYF,TGTGCCACCAGCCCGGGAGGGTTCTCTGGAAACACCATATATTTT
TRBD2,TRBV7-9,TRBJ2-1,-,CASSIAGLANNEQFF,TGTGCCAGCAGCATCGCCGGACTAGCGAACAATGAGCAGTTCTTC
TRBD1,TRBV10-3,TRBJ1-1,-,CAIRAPGGRTEAFF,TGTGCCATCAGAGCCCCAGGGGGCCGCACTGAAGCTTTCTTT
-,TRBV5-1,TRBJ2-7,-,CASSPGGANQYEQYF,TGCGCCAGCTCCCCCGGGGGAGCCAACCAGTACGAGCAGTACTTC
TRBD2,TRBV3-1/TRBV3-2,TRBJ2-7,-,CASSLSPLAGASYEQYF,TGTGCCAGCAGCCTTTCCCCACTAGCGGGGGCCTCCTACGAGCAGTACTTC
-,TRBV19,TRBJ1-5,-,CASSTGLDNQPQHF,TGTGCCAGTAGTACAGGGTTAGACAATCAGCCCCAGCATTTT
TRBD2,TRBV7-8,TRBJ2-5,-,CASSLRTSGGGETQYF,TGTGCCAGCAGCTTGAGGACTAGCGGGGGAGGCGAGACCCAGTACTTC
-,TRBV24-1,TRBJ2-7,-,CATSEAGTYEQYF,TGTGCCACCAGTGAGGCGGGAACCTACGAGCAGTACTTC
TRBD2,TRBV30,TRBJ2-3,-,CAFILPSGGTDTQYF,TGTGCCTTCATACTCCCTAGCGGGGGCACAGATACGCAGTATTTT
-,TRBV2,TRBJ2-7,-,CASSDVRQGGQYF,TGTGCCAGCAGTGATGTTCGTCAGGGAGGGCAGTACTTC
TRBD1,TRBV5-1,TRBJ2-1,-,CASRGQVNEQFF,TGCGCCAGCAGGGGACAGGTCAATGAGCAGTTCTTC
-,TRBV5-1,TRBJ2-3,-,CASSLGELPLSPSTDTQFF,TGCGCCAGCAGCTTGGGAGAACTTCCCCTTTCCCCTAGCACAGATACGCAGTTTTTT
-,TRBV2,TRBJ2-5,few,CASSDRETQYF,TGTGCCAGCAGTGATCGGGAGACCCAGTACTTC
-,TRBV19,TRBJ2-3,-,CASTPRGYGRDTQYF,TGTGCCAGTACCCCGCGAGGGTATGGACGAGATACGCAGTATTTT
-,TRBV3-1/TRBV3-2,TRBJ2-5,-,CASSQEEKTQYF,TGTGCCAGCAGCCAAGAAGAGAAGACCCAGTACTTC
TRBD1,TRBV5-6,TRBJ2-1,-,CASSFGRGSLRSYNEQFF,TGTGCCAGCAGCTTCGGCAGGGGGTCATTACGCTCCTACAATGAGCAGTTCTTC
-,TRBV7-9,TRBJ1-2,-,CASSIGQSGKGGYTF,TGTGCCAGCAGCATAGGACAATCGGGAAAGGGTGGCTACACCTTC
-,TRBV20-1,TRBJ1-2,-,CSAYGYGYTF,TGCAGTGCCTATGGCTATGGCTACACCTTC
-,TRBV29-1,TRBJ1-2,few,CSEEGTLGNGYTF,TGCAGCGAGGAAGGTACCCTCGGGAATGGCTACACCTTC
-,TRBV12-5,TRBJ1-1,-,CASGLGGTEAFF,TGTGCTAGTGGTTTAGGGGGCACTGAAGCTTTCTTT
TRBD1,TRBV7-9,TRBJ2-7,once,CASSFGQGVQYF,TGTGCCAGCAGCTTCGGACAGGGTGTGCAGTACTTC
-,TRBV19,TRBJ1-2,-,CASSIYDGYTF,TGTGCCAGTAGTATATATGATGGCTACACCTTC
-,TRBV9,TRBJ1-5,-,CASSAAGDASNQPQHF,TGTGCCAGCAGCGCCGCGGGGGACGCTAGCAATCAGCCCCAGCATTTT
TRBD1,TRBV19,TRBJ1-1,-,CASSPWTGGSQREAFF,TGTGCCAGTAGTCCATGGACAGGGGGGAGCCAGCGCGAAGCTTTCTTT
TRBD1,TRBV6-5,TRBJ2-5,-,CASSSGGRETQYF,TGTGCCAGCAGTTCAGGGGGTAGAGAGACCCAGTACTTC
TRBD1,TRBV6-5,TRBJ1-1,-,CASSYSRTGRDTEAFF,TGTGCCAGCAGTTACTCGCGGACAGGGAGGGACACTGAAGCTTTCTTT